This T cell receptor (beta chain) emerged from a study of T cells in Graves' hyperthyroidism and ophthalmopathy. Uncontrolled infection, other autoimmune disease, pregnancy and lactation each barred patients from inclusion. The PBMCs were sourced from fresh peripheral blood (about 9.7 ml). Overall study findings and caveats: Most thyroid-expanded clonotypes above 0.001 were also found in blood. Ophthalmopathy was distinguished from stable hyperthyroidism by 13 V-J signatures.

This clonotype has a count of ten or more. What it binds is unknown. There were TCR beta CDR3 regions amplified from RNA transcripts. During a first-round RT-PCR of the TCR CDR3, the HTBI primer set was used. Via MiXCR, TCRdb re-called the multiplex PCR reads, giving one row per CDR3 protein. The table shows almost 500,000 distinct CDR3 sequences, with 22% occurring only once. Looked up from germline, CDR1 is SEHNR and CDR2 is FQNEAQ (reference sequence). The length of the CDR3 is 14 residues. The V gene lost 2 bases and the J gene lost 6 bases, with 12 bases spanning the gap. The receptor was derived from a woman in her 70s with Graves' ophthalmopathy. Sequencing was done on a sample of blood. The chain couples TRBV7-9 to TRBJ2-3; D might be TRBD1 or TRBD2, each matching 6 bases. The CDR3 coding sequence is TGTGCCAGCAGCTTACGGGGGCTAGCTGATACGCAGTATTTT. It specifies CASSLRGLADTQYF.